This is a list of T cell receptor beta chains from one sample in a study of blood T cells in healthy people across ages. One entry per CDR3 protein results from TCRdb running MiXCR on the 5' RACE reads. The sample gives about 1 million distinct CDR3 sequences, less than 50% of which show up once; 15% to 20% is in the top ten. Sequencing used blood. These receptor sequences come from a woman aged 60-75 years in good health. Both conserved end residues are part of each CDR3. A D gene is named only where the DNA matches it firmly. The listing skips clone size in some rows; elsewhere it reads once, few, many or a size class.

J: TRBJ1-1; V: TRBV11-2; length: 15; size: .; D: .; DNA: TGTGCCAGCAGCTTAGAGGGGGTCGGGGGCACTGAAGCTTTCTTT; CDR3: CASSLEGVGGTEAFF
J: TRBJ2-1; V: TRBV12-3/TRBV12-4; length: 12; size: few; D: TRBD1; DNA: TGTGCCATACCGGGACAGGGGTTTGAGCAGTTCTTC; CDR3: CAIPGQGFEQFF
J: TRBJ2-5; V: TRBV7-3; length: 13; size: .; D: .; DNA: TGTGCCAGCAGCACGACTAGTATGGGGACCCAGTACTTC; CDR3: CASSTTSMGTQYF
J: TRBJ2-5; V: TRBV7-9; length: 16; size: .; D: TRBD1; DNA: TGTGCCAGCAGCTCCGGGACAGGGGGCTGGCAAGAGACCCAGTACTTC; CDR3: CASSSGTGGWQETQYF
J: TRBJ2-7; V: TRBV6-6; length: 15; size: .; D: .; DNA: TGTGCCATCAAGGGGGGGTCTGGTGGGTCCTACGAGCAGTACTTC; CDR3: CAIKGGSGGSYEQYF
J: TRBJ1-1; V: TRBV6-5; length: 13; size: .; D: .; DNA: TGTGCCAGCAGTTACCTAGGGAACACTGAAGCTTTCTTT; CDR3: CASSYLGNTEAFF
J: TRBJ2-7; V: TRBV3-1; length: 11; size: many; D: .; DNA: TGTGCCAGCAGTCAATTATACGAGCAGTACTTC; CDR3: CASSQLYEQYF
J: TRBJ2-5; V: TRBV7-2; length: 16; size: few; D: TRBD2; DNA: TGTGCCAGCAGCTTATTAGTGGGAGGGCGGCCGGAGACCCAGTACTTC; CDR3: CASSLLVGGRPETQYF
J: TRBJ2-7; V: TRBV11-2; length: 19; size: .; D: TRBD2; DNA: TGTGCCAGCAGCTTAGTCGGACTAGCGGGAGTAGCGGTATCCTACGAGCAGTACTTC; CDR3: CASSLVGLAGVAVSYEQYF
J: TRBJ1-6; V: TRBV7-9; length: 14; size: .; D: .; DNA: TGTGCCAGCAGCGTAGGGCACAGGGATTCACCCCTCCACTTT; CDR3: CASSVGHRDSPLHF
J: TRBJ1-2; V: TRBV27; length: 13; size: .; D: TRBD1; DNA: TGTGCCAGCAGATCAGACAGGGTGGATGGCTACACCTTC; CDR3: CASRSDRVDGYTF
J: TRBJ2-1; V: TRBV12-3/TRBV12-4; length: 13; size: .; D: TRBD1; DNA: TGTGCCAGCAGTTTAGGCAGGACAGGGAAGCAGTTCTTC; CDR3: CASSLGRTGKQFF
J: TRBJ2-3; V: TRBV27; length: 17; size: many; D: TRBD2; DNA: TGTGCCAGCAGTTTACTCTCCGGGACTAGCGGCACAGATACGCAGTATTTT; CDR3: CASSLLSGTSGTDTQYF
J: TRBJ1-1; V: TRBV25-1; length: 14; size: .; D: .; DNA: TGTGCCAGCAGTACACAGGGTTATAACACTGAAGCTTTCTTT; CDR3: CASSTQGYNTEAFF
J: TRBJ1-2; V: TRBV9; length: 13; size: .; D: .; DNA: TGTGCCAGCAGCGTAAACACCTTCTATGGCTACACCTTC; CDR3: CASSVNTFYGYTF